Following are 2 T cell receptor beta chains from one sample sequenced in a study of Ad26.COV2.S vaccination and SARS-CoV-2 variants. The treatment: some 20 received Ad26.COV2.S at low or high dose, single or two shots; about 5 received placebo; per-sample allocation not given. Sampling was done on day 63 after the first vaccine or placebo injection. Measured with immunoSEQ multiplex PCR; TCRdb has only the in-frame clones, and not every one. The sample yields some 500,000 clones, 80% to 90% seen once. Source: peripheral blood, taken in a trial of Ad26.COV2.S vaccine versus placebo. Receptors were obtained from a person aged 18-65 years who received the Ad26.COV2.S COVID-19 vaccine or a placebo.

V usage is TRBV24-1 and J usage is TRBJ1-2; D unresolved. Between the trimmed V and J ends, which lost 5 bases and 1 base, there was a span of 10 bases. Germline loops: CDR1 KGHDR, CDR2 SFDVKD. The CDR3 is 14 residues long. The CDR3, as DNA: TGTGCCACCAGTGGCGAAGGCAGTAACTATGGCTACACCTTC. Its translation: CATSGEGSNYGYTF.

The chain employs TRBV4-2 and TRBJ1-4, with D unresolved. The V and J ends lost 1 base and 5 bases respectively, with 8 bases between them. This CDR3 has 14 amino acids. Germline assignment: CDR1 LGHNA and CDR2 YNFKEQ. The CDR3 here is CASSQGQVNEKLFF. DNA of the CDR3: TGTGCCAGCAGCCAAGGGCAGGTAAATGAAAAACTGTTTTTT.